These 27 T cell receptor beta chains originate from one sample sequenced in a study of T cell responses to AZD1222 COVID-19 vaccine (dated by TCRdb to about 2021). Libraries were made using the immunoSEQ multiplex PCR assay. TCRdb took this table from immuneACCESS and kept in-frame rearrangements with V and J called. Such tables lack part of the clones; where checked against another copy, unresolved V genes explain under half of the gap, and the rest is unexplained. The sample contains nearly 110,000 clones, more than 80% of them found a single time. Of the sample, roughly 6.5% is held by the ten largest clones. Read against the paper, the sample's time point label means: baseline before first vaccination. Sample: peripheral blood, taken on day 0 of AZD1222 vaccination. The receptors originated from an adult in good health.

This chain links TRBV27 with TRBJ2-2; 12 bases align to TRBD1. The V gene end was trimmed by 5 bases and the J gene end by 8 bases; junction bases not matched to a gene: 9. The CDR3 extends over 16 amino acids. CDR1 is MNHEY, CDR2 SMNVEV, per germline (reference sequence). CDR3 sequence reads: CASSHMGQGASGELFF. CDR3 bases: TGTGCCAGCAGTCACATGGGACAGGGGGCTTCGGGGGAGCTGTTTTTT.

V usage is TRBV27 and J usage is TRBJ1-2; a weak D match, TRBD1 (5 bases). Trimming pared 2 bases from V and 1 base from J, leaving 20 bases between. The germline CDR1 and CDR2 sequences are MNHEY and SMNVEV (reference sequence). This CDR3 region has 18 residues. CDR3 region: CASSLKARAKTRNYGYTF. DNA for the CDR3: TGTGCCAGCAGTTTAAAAGCCAGGGCGAAGACCCGTAACTATGGCTACACCTTC.

This clone ranks as medium-sized. The V gene is TRBV11-3, the J gene TRBJ2-7; no definite D call. Germline lookup yields CDR1 SGHNT and CDR2 YENEEA. With 4 bases removed from V and 2 bases from J, the gap between germline ends came to 9 bases. The CDR3 totals 13 residues. CDR3 DNA: TGTGCCAGCAGCTCCCGGGTGGCCTACGAGCAGTACTTC. This translates into CASSSRVAYEQYF.

J is TRBJ2-7 and V is TRBV10-2; tentatively, D is TRBD1 (5 bases). V dropped 3 bases and J dropped 3 bases, with 9 bases sitting between them. The CDR3 is 13 amino acids. Germline V gene sequence: CDR1 WSHSY, CDR2 SAAADI. The DNA of the CDR3 is TGCGCCAGCAGTGACCGGACAAGCTACGAGCAGTACTTC. Its protein is CASSDRTSYEQYF.

The rearrangement links TRBV30 to TRBJ1-1; 9 bases fit TRBD1. From germline, CDR1 is GTSNPN and CDR2 SVGIG (reference sequence). The CDR3 contains 15 residues. V was clipped by 7 bases and J by 0 bases; unmatched bases: 9. The CDR3 loop reads CASATGDRVNTEAFF. The CDR3 DNA is TGTGCCTCCGCAACCGGGGACAGGGTGAACACTGAAGCTTTCTTT.

Only one count was recorded for this clone. The rearrangement uses TRBV18 and TRBJ2-3, with 8 bases that match TRBD1. V dropped 3 bases and J dropped 2; count of bases not matched to a gene: 7. The CDR3 loop spans 16 amino acids. Germline V gives CDR1 KGHSH, CDR2 LQKENI. DNA for the CDR3: TGTGCCAGCTCACCCCTCGGACAGGGATCCACAGATACGCAGTATTTT. It codes for CASSPLGQGSTDTQYF.

The rearrangement uses TRBV5-1 and TRBJ1-1, with D possibly TRBD1 on 5 matching bases. Germline CDR1 SGHRS, CDR2 YFSETQ. There are 14 residues in the CDR3. Trimming took 1 base from V and 2 from J, leaving 9 bases between them. CDR3 sequence: CASSLWGDNTEAFF. CDR3 nucleotides: TGCGCCAGCAGCTTGTGGGGGGATAACACTGAAGCTTTCTTT.

Only one count was recorded for this clone. The chain is built from TRBV28 and TRBJ1-2; no clear D gene. There are 16 residues in the CDR3. V gave up 5 bases and J gave up 2 bases, with 18 bases separating them. CDR1 MDHEN and CDR2 SYDVKM come from the germline V gene. Here the CDR3 DNA reads TGTGCCAGCAGTCACGGACGGGCCATGGGCAACTATGGCTACACCTTC. Amino acid sequence: CASSHGRAMGNYGYTF.

This chain links TRBV6-1 with TRBJ2-1; 8 nucleotides align to TRBD2. CDR3 length: 14 residues. The ends lost 1 base at V and 9 bases at J; junction bases unmatched: 5. CDR1 and CDR2 from the germline V gene are MNHNS and SASEGT. This CDR3 reads CASSEGTSIAEQFF. The CDR3, as DNA: TGTGCCAGCAGTGAAGGGACTAGCATTGCTGAGCAGTTCTTC.

This chain uses TRBV5-1 with TRBJ2-7; 9 nucleotides align to TRBD1. CDR3 length: 12 amino acids. CDR1 is SGHRS and CDR2 is YFSETQ in the germline V gene. The J segment lost 5 bases and the V segment lost 4 bases, leaving 1 base of the junction unmatched. CDR3 in amino acids: CASSRDRDEQYF. The CDR3 DNA reads TGCGCCAGCAGCAGGGACAGGGACGAGCAGTACTTC.

The chain links TRBV19 to TRBJ1-5; D not resolved. This CDR3 region has 15 residues. The V end lost 4 bases, the J end lost 1 base, and 11 bases lay between the germline ends. Per the germline V gene, CDR1 is LNHDA and CDR2 is SQIVND (reference sequence). CDR3 nucleotides: TGTGCCAGTAGTACAAAAGGACGGAGCAATCAGCCCCAGCATTTT. Its translation: CASSTKGRSNQPQHF.

J is TRBJ1-2 and V is TRBV10-3; the match to TRBD1 covers 7 bases. V shed 5 bases and J 1 base; nucleotides not matched to a gene: 7. The CDR3 is made up of 15 amino acids. Germline CDR1 reads ENHRY; CDR2 reads SYGVKD. CDR3 region: CAISRQGDFNYGYTF. The CDR3 DNA reads as TGTGCCATCAGTCGACAGGGAGACTTTAACTATGGCTACACCTTC.

DNA for the CDR3: TGCGCCAGCTCCTTTACGGGGGAGCTGTTTTTT. Translation: CASSFTGELFF. This chain uses TRBV5-1 with TRBJ2-2; D remains unclear. Trimming cost V 7 bases and J 8 bases, with 9 bases left between them. The CDR3 contains 11 residues. Looked up from germline, CDR1 is SGHRS and CDR2 is YFSETQ. The complete variable domain, with remaining parts taken from reference TRBV5-1 and TRBJ2-2, reads KAGVTQTPRYLIKTRGQQVTLSCSPISGHRSVSWYQQTPGQGLQFLFEYFSETQRNKGNFPGRFSGRQFSNSRSEMNVSTLELGDSALYLCASSFTGELFFGEGSRLTVL.

The rearrangement links TRBV30 to TRBJ2-7; no clear D gene. Trimming took off 3 bases at V and 4 bases at J, with 7 bases between the two ends. Germline V gene sequence: CDR1 GTSNPN, CDR2 SVGIG (reference sequence). The CDR3 runs 11 residues. The CDR3 region has the DNA TGTGCCTGGAGGAGTATGTACGAGCAGTACTTC. Its protein is CAWRSMYEQYF.

This clone occurred once. As DNA, the CDR3 is TGCGCCAGCAGTCGCAGGGGTTTGCGGGGAAACACCATATATTTT. It codes for CASSRRGLRGNTIYF. The rearrangement links TRBV23-1 to TRBJ1-3, with a possible D match to TRBD1 (6 bases). TRBV23-1 is marked as an open reading frame, function uncertain. The V end lost 4 bases, the J end lost 4 bases, and 14 bases lay between the germline ends. This CDR3 has 15 residues.

The chain carries TRBV30 and TRBJ2-5; 9 positions match TRBD1. The CDR3 is 14 residues long. Trimming at V came to 7 bases and at J to 0 bases, leaving 6 bases not matched to a gene. Looked up from germline, CDR1 is GTSNPN and CDR2 is SVGIG (reference sequence). CDR3 protein: CAYQTGGYQETQYF. Here the CDR3 DNA reads TGTGCCTACCAGACAGGGGGTTACCAAGAGACCCAGTACTTC.

This chain uses TRBV7-2 with TRBJ2-3; 12 bases line up with TRBD2. The CDR3 extends over 18 amino acids. Germline V lookup: CDR1 SGHTA, CDR2 FQGNSA. V lost 0 bases, J lost 2 bases, and 6 bases stayed unmatched. CDR3 residues: CASSLALAGGPVTDTQYF. The CDR3, as DNA: TGTGCCAGCAGCTTAGCTCTAGCGGGAGGGCCTGTCACAGATACGCAGTATTTT.

Concerning this clone: Additional DNA sequences in this sample encode the identical CDR3. The rearrangement joins TRBV7-8 to TRBJ2-1; 10 bases fit TRBD2. The CDR3 runs to 12 residues. The junction had 5 bases not matched to a gene; V was cut back by 5 bases and J by 13 bases. CDR1 and CDR2 (germline): SGHVS, FQNEAQ. The CDR3 DNA follows: TGTGCCAGCAGCCTCCGGACTAGCGGACAGTTCTTC. The encoded protein is CASSLRTSGQFF.

The rearrangement joins TRBV6-5 to TRBJ2-7; 7 bases are a match to TRBD2. The CDR3 spans 16 residues. After removal of 0 bases from V and 3 bases from J, the junction contained 8 bases not matched to a gene. CDR1 MNHEY and CDR2 SVGAGI come from the germline V gene. CDR3 coding DNA: TGTGCCAGCAGTTACTCAATAGCGGGCCCCGGCTACGAGCAGTACTTC. It translates to CASSYSIAGPGYEQYF.

This rearrangement joins TRBV4-1 to TRBJ2-3; D gene uncertain. The CDR3 has 14 amino acids. V was pared by 3 bases and J by 1 base, with 8 bases between. Germline V CDR1 and CDR2: MGHRA, YSYEKL. The chain's CDR3 is CASSHPDRTDTQYF. CDR3 DNA: TGCGCCAGCAGCCACCCGGACCGCACAGATACGCAGTATTTT.

The chain links TRBV7-2 to TRBJ1-6; D call uncertain. CDR3 length: 16 amino acids. Trimming shortened V by 1 base and J by 10 bases, and 17 bases separated the two germline ends. CDR1 and CDR2 from the germline V gene are SGHTA and FQGNSA. DNA for the CDR3: TGTGCCAGCAGCTTAGACCCTCCACCCTTGCAGTCACCCCTCCACTTT. This codes for CASSLDPPPLQSPLHF.

This chain links TRBV6-2 or TRBV6-3 with TRBJ1-6, with 7 positions matching TRBD1. The CDR3 sequence is 16 residues long. Looked up from germline, CDR1 is MNHEY and CDR2 is SVGEGT. V was pared by 5 bases and J by 7 bases, with 11 bases of the junction left unmatched. CDR3 residues: CASSENRGTKNSPLHF. In nucleotides, the CDR3 is TGTGCCAGCAGTGAGAACAGGGGTACGAAAAATTCACCCCTCCACTTT.

The CDR3 DNA sequence: TGTGCCAGCAGTCGGGCCAACGCGGTCCCTGGAAACACCATATATTTT. This sequence encodes CASSRANAVPGNTIYF. The chain employs TRBV6-2 or TRBV6-3 and TRBJ1-3; D call uncertain. Germline CDR1 and CDR2: MNHEY and SVGEGT. The CDR3 length is 16 residues. V lost 5 bases to trimming and J lost 2 bases, with 16 bases between them.

The chain recombines TRBV19 with TRBJ1-3; TRBD1 is a possible D gene (6 bases). The CDR3 has 14 residues. Deletions cut 3 bases from V and 4 bases from J, with 10 bases between. Germline lookup yields CDR1 LNHDA and CDR2 SQIVND (reference sequence). This CDR3 is CASSMGGLGNTIYF. Here the CDR3 DNA reads TGTGCCAGTAGTATGGGGGGCCTCGGAAACACCATATATTTT.

The J gene is TRBJ1-2, the V gene TRBV4-2, with no clear D. The CDR3 contains 15 residues. V lost 6 bases to trimming and J lost 1 base, with 15 bases between them. The V gene's germline CDR1 is LGHNA and CDR2 YNFKEQ. The CDR3 here is CASRKALSSNYGYTF. DNA of the CDR3: TGTGCCAGCAGAAAAGCACTTTCAAGTAACTATGGCTACACCTTC.

This clone was detected a few times. The V and J genes are TRBV19 and TRBJ1-5; no reliable D call. The germline gives CDR1 LNHDA, CDR2 SQIVND (reference sequence). This CDR3 region has 15 residues. The V end lost 5 bases, the J end lost 8 bases, and 19 bases lay between the germline ends. CDR3 amino acids: CASSVPDARREPQHF. The CDR3, as DNA: TGTGCCAGTAGTGTACCCGACGCCCGCCGAGAGCCCCAGCATTTT.

The chain joins TRBV28 to TRBJ2-1; 9 nucleotides match TRBD1. CDR1 is MDHEN and CDR2 is SYDVKM in the germline V gene. The V segment lost 2 bases and the J segment 6 bases; nucleotides outside the gene matches: 8. The CDR3 loop spans 16 amino acids. CDR3 bases: TGTGCCAGCAGTTTAGGGACAGGGCTAGGTACCAATGAGCAGTTCTTC. Protein sequence: CASSLGTGLGTNEQFF.